The TCR beta chain under discussion was sequenced for a study of T cell responses to AZD1222 COVID-19 vaccine. Turning to the study itself: Second-dose groups at about 4 or about 12 weeks were pooled. Study-wide results and caveats: Clonal diversity was possibly underestimated, and the donors were mostly white British, with more females.

V was trimmed by 5 bases and J by 7 bases, leaving 11 bases between them. The CDR3 is 12 residues long. Germline CDR1 reads SGHAT; CDR2 reads FQDESV (reference sequence). As concerns this clone: Antigen unknown.

TCRdb's table, derived via immunoSEQ multiplex PCR, lists solely in-frame clones and lacks some. Of about 160,000 clones in the sample, roughly 90% are singletons; the top ten hold more than 5.5%. The chain employs TRBV11-1 and TRBJ1-2; maybe TRBD1 (6 bases). The TCR comes from an adult in good health. This specimen consisted of peripheral blood, obtained on day 0 of AZD1222 vaccination. The chain's CDR3 is CASSPQTGGYTF. For the CDR3, the DNA is TGTGCCAGCAGCCCCCAGACAGGTGGCTACACCTTC.